These T cell receptor beta chains were read from a single sample in a study of CD8 T cells in ankylosing spondylitis. TCRdb ran MiXCR on the 5' RACE reads and lists one entry per CDR3 protein. This sample has 250,000 or so distinct CDR3 sequences, with around 25% found just once. Material for sequencing was blood, either unsorted or a sorted T cell fraction (not recorded which). The receptors derive from a male donor with ankylosing spondylitis or in good health (not recorded which). The CDR3 runs from the conserved cysteine through the conserved F or W. Each record gives: CDR3 DNA, CDR3 protein, clone size, V gene, D gene, CDR3 length, J gene. A D gene is named only where the DNA matches it firmly. Size is stated for part of the rows, as once, few or many counts, or as a class when the clone is expanded.

CDR3nt: TGTGCCAGCAGTTTCGGGGGGTCCAACACAGATACGCAGTATTTT
CDR3aa: CASSFGGSNTDTQYF
abundance: -
v_gene: TRBV28
d_gene: TRBD2
len: 15
j_gene: TRBJ2-3

CDR3nt: TGTGCCAGCAGCCTAAATGGAGATAGCAATCAGCCCCAGCATTTT
CDR3aa: CASSLNGDSNQPQHF
abundance: -
v_gene: TRBV3-1
d_gene: -
len: 15
j_gene: TRBJ1-5

CDR3nt: TGTGCCACCAGCAGAGGGTCGGGGGCTCTCACAGATACGCAGTATTTT
CDR3aa: CATSRGSGALTDTQYF
abundance: few
v_gene: TRBV15
d_gene: -
len: 16
j_gene: TRBJ2-3

CDR3nt: TGTGCCAGCAGAAGGAAGGACATGCCCTACGAGCAGTACTTC
CDR3aa: CASRRKDMPYEQYF
abundance: -
v_gene: TRBV5-6
d_gene: -
len: 14
j_gene: TRBJ2-7

CDR3nt: TGCAGTGCTAGATTACTAGCGGTAAACACCGGGGAGCTGTTTTTT
CDR3aa: CSARLLAVNTGELFF
abundance: many
v_gene: TRBV20-1
d_gene: TRBD2
len: 15
j_gene: TRBJ2-2

CDR3nt: TGTGCCATCAGTGGGGGCGGGCGGGACACAGGTGATGAGCAGTTCTTC
CDR3aa: CAISGGGRDTGDEQFF
abundance: -
v_gene: TRBV10-3
d_gene: -
len: 16
j_gene: TRBJ2-1

CDR3nt: TGCAGTGCTCCCAAGAACACCGGGGAGCTGTTTTTT
CDR3aa: CSAPKNTGELFF
abundance: -
v_gene: TRBV20-1
d_gene: -
len: 12
j_gene: TRBJ2-2

CDR3nt: TGCAGTGCCTACCTAACCCGACAGGGGGGGCCCGAGCAGTACTTC
CDR3aa: CSAYLTRQGGPEQYF
abundance: -
v_gene: TRBV20-1
d_gene: TRBD1
len: 15
j_gene: TRBJ2-7

CDR3nt: TGCAGTGCTCCCCACGCAGGGGGCGGGTACGAGCAGTACTTC
CDR3aa: CSAPHAGGGYEQYF
abundance: -
v_gene: TRBV20-1
d_gene: TRBD1
len: 14
j_gene: TRBJ2-7

CDR3nt: TGCAGCACTGGTGGCTTCACAGATACGCAGTATTTT
CDR3aa: CSTGGFTDTQYF
abundance: -
v_gene: TRBV29-1
d_gene: -
len: 12
j_gene: TRBJ2-3

CDR3nt: TGTGCCAGCGGACCGGTTCATGGCACTGAAGCTTTCTTT
CDR3aa: CASGPVHGTEAFF
abundance: few
v_gene: TRBV10-3
d_gene: -
len: 13
j_gene: TRBJ1-1

CDR3nt: TGCAGTGCTAGCTACACGACGGGACTAGGGAACGAGCAGTACTTC
CDR3aa: CSASYTTGLGNEQYF
abundance: few
v_gene: TRBV20-1
d_gene: TRBD2
len: 15
j_gene: TRBJ2-7

CDR3nt: TGTGCCACCCAGCGTGGGGCGGATGGCTACACCTTC
CDR3aa: CATQRGADGYTF
abundance: -
v_gene: TRBV6-6
d_gene: -
len: 12
j_gene: TRBJ1-2

CDR3nt: TGTGCCAGCGGTGCCGGGACAGGGACCTACGAGCAGTACTTC
CDR3aa: CASGAGTGTYEQYF
abundance: -
v_gene: TRBV12-3/TRBV12-4
d_gene: TRBD1
len: 14
j_gene: TRBJ2-7

CDR3nt: TGCAGTGCTACAACAGGGGAACGGTGGAATGAGCAGTTCTTC
CDR3aa: CSATTGERWNEQFF
abundance: -
v_gene: TRBV20-1
d_gene: TRBD1
len: 14
j_gene: TRBJ2-1

CDR3nt: TGTGCCACCAGTGAGGACGGGAACTATGGCTACACCTTC
CDR3aa: CATSEDGNYGYTF
abundance: many
v_gene: TRBV24-1
d_gene: -
len: 13
j_gene: TRBJ1-2

CDR3nt: TGCGCCAGCGGAGGGGGCGTCGGTCAGCCCCAGCATTTT
CDR3aa: CASGGGVGQPQHF
abundance: many
v_gene: TRBV10-2
d_gene: TRBD1
len: 13
j_gene: TRBJ1-5

CDR3nt: TGCAGTGCTAGACGAGCGGGGGGGCACGCAGATACGCAGTATTTT
CDR3aa: CSARRAGGHADTQYF
abundance: -
v_gene: TRBV20-1
d_gene: TRBD2
len: 15
j_gene: TRBJ2-3

CDR3nt: TGCGCCAGCAGCCAAGCCCGGGGACGGGAGAACACTGAAGCTTTCTTT
CDR3aa: CASSQARGRENTEAFF
abundance: many
v_gene: TRBV4-1
d_gene: -
len: 16
j_gene: TRBJ1-1

CDR3nt: TGTGCCAGCGAACCGCAGAGCACCGGGGAGCTGTTTTTT
CDR3aa: CASEPQSTGELFF
abundance: -
v_gene: TRBV6-6
d_gene: -
len: 13
j_gene: TRBJ2-2

CDR3nt: TGTGCCATCCTTTTTAGGGGGACAGATACGCAGTATTTT
CDR3aa: CAILFRGTDTQYF
abundance: -
v_gene: TRBV12-3/TRBV12-4
d_gene: -
len: 13
j_gene: TRBJ2-3

CDR3nt: TGTGCCAGCAGTGCAAGGACTAGCGGGGCGAGGGAGACCCAGTACTTC
CDR3aa: CASSARTSGARETQYF
abundance: many
v_gene: TRBV3-1
d_gene: TRBD2
len: 16
j_gene: TRBJ2-5

CDR3nt: TGTGCCAGCAGTCTTCAGGGGATCTCCGGGGAGCTGTTTTTT
CDR3aa: CASSLQGISGELFF
abundance: many
v_gene: TRBV12-3/TRBV12-4
d_gene: -
len: 14
j_gene: TRBJ2-2

CDR3nt: TGTGCCAGCAGTGAAAGGGGCAGGGGGCTGGTCGATGAGCAGTTCTTC
CDR3aa: CASSERGRGLVDEQFF
abundance: -
v_gene: TRBV2
d_gene: TRBD1
len: 16
j_gene: TRBJ2-1

CDR3nt: TGTGCCACCAGTGATAAATCCTCCAGGGGCCTCCAAGAGACCCAGTACTTC
CDR3aa: CATSDKSSRGLQETQYF
abundance: -
v_gene: TRBV24-1
d_gene: -
len: 17
j_gene: TRBJ2-5

CDR3nt: TGCGCCACCGGGGGGCAGTACGATGAGCAGTTCTTC
CDR3aa: CATGGQYDEQFF
abundance: -
v_gene: TRBV10-2
d_gene: -
len: 12
j_gene: TRBJ2-1

CDR3nt: TGTGCCATCAGTGAGAGCAGATACAATGAGCAGTTCTTC
CDR3aa: CAISESRYNEQFF
abundance: many
v_gene: TRBV10-3
d_gene: -
len: 13
j_gene: TRBJ2-1

CDR3nt: TGTGCCAGCAGAGGGGCAGCTTCCTACGAGCAGTACTTC
CDR3aa: CASRGAASYEQYF
abundance: -
v_gene: TRBV12-3/TRBV12-4
d_gene: -
len: 13
j_gene: TRBJ2-7

CDR3nt: TGTGCCATCAGTGGGACCCATATCAATGAGCAGTTCTTC
CDR3aa: CAISGTHINEQFF
abundance: few
v_gene: TRBV10-3
d_gene: -
len: 13
j_gene: TRBJ2-1

CDR3nt: TGCAGTGCTAGGTCCGACTATACGCAGTATTTT
CDR3aa: CSARSDYTQYF
abundance: many
v_gene: TRBV20-1
d_gene: -
len: 11
j_gene: TRBJ2-3

CDR3nt: TGTGCCATCAGTGATTTCGATGAGCAGTTCTTC
CDR3aa: CAISDFDEQFF
abundance: -
v_gene: TRBV10-3
d_gene: -
len: 11
j_gene: TRBJ2-1

CDR3nt: TGCAGCGTTGGTACCCGGGGACTTGGGGGCTACACCTTC
CDR3aa: CSVGTRGLGGYTF
abundance: many
v_gene: TRBV29-1
d_gene: -
len: 13
j_gene: TRBJ1-2

CDR3nt: TGCAGTGCTACGACTAGTGGGTACGAGCAGTACTTC
CDR3aa: CSATTSGYEQYF
abundance: many
v_gene: TRBV20-1
d_gene: -
len: 12
j_gene: TRBJ2-7

CDR3nt: TGTGCCAGCAGCCGACGGGGCCCGAACACCGGGGAGCTGTTTTTT
CDR3aa: CASSRRGPNTGELFF
abundance: few
v_gene: TRBV7-6
d_gene: -
len: 15
j_gene: TRBJ2-2

CDR3nt: TGCAGTGCTTCCCCCCGGACAGGGGACCCCTACGAGCAGTACTTC
CDR3aa: CSASPRTGDPYEQYF
abundance: many
v_gene: TRBV20-1
d_gene: TRBD1
len: 15
j_gene: TRBJ2-7

CDR3nt: TGTGCCAGCAGCCAGGATTCACAGGGGTTCCGGGAGCAGTTCTTC
CDR3aa: CASSQDSQGFREQFF
abundance: many
v_gene: TRBV3-1
d_gene: TRBD1
len: 15
j_gene: TRBJ2-1

CDR3nt: TGCAGTGCTAGATCGGCAGAGAGGACAGATACGCAGTATTTT
CDR3aa: CSARSAERTDTQYF
abundance: few
v_gene: TRBV20-1
d_gene: -
len: 14
j_gene: TRBJ2-3

CDR3nt: TGTGCCAGCAGCTTTGCTACCCCCTTCTACGAGCAGTACTTC
CDR3aa: CASSFATPFYEQYF
abundance: many
v_gene: TRBV11-2
d_gene: -
len: 14
j_gene: TRBJ2-7

CDR3nt: TGTGCCAGCAGTTACTCGACAGGGTTCGGTTACGAGCAGTACTTC
CDR3aa: CASSYSTGFGYEQYF
abundance: many
v_gene: TRBV6-5
d_gene: TRBD1
len: 15
j_gene: TRBJ2-7